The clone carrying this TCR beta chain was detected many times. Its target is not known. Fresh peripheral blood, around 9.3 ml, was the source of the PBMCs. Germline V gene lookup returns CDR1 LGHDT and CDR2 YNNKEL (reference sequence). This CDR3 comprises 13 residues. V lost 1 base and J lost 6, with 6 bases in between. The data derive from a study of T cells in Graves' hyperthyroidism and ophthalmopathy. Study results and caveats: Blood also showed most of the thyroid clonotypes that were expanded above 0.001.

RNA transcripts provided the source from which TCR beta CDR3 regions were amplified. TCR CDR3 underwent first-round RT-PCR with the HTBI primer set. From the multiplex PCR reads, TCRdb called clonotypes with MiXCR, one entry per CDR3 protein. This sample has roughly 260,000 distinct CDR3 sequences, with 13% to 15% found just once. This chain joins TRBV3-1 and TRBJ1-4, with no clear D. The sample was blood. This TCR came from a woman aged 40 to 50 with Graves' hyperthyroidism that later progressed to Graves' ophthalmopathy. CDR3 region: CASSQVRDEKLFF. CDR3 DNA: TGTGCCAGCAGCCAAGTAAGGGATGAAAAACTGTTTTTT.